Given below is one T cell receptor beta chain in context. Its cognate antigen is unknown. The data originate from a study of OX40 agonist ivuxolimab in advanced cancers. In the study overall: Hepatocellular carcinoma, melanoma, renal cell or head and neck cancer was diagnosed in the dose-escalation patients. Points from the study as a whole: At 0.1 to 3.0 mg/kg, clonal expansion of CD4+ and CD8+ blood T cells had occurred by week 6.

From germline, CDR1 is MDHEN and CDR2 SYDVKM. V shed 3 bases, J shed 3 bases, and the junction held 6 bases outside the gene matches. This CDR3 has 15 residues. Assay: immunoSEQ multiplex PCR; the TCRdb copy retains only in-frame clones and omits some. Of about 58,000 clones listed, 85% to 90% are singletons. Sample: CD4+ or CD8+ T cells sorted from blood, taken in a trial of the OX40 agonist ivuxolimab. This chain joins TRBV28 and TRBJ2-7; 9 nucleotides agree with TRBD2. This clonotype originated in an adult with an advanced solid tumor such as melanoma, head and neck, liver or kidney cancer. This CDR3 is CASSFQLAGHYEQYF. CDR3 sequence (DNA): TGTGCCAGCAGTTTTCAACTAGCGGGTCACTACGAGCAGTACTTC.